This is a list of T cell receptor beta chains from one sample in a study of radiotherapy plus CTLA-4 blockade in lung cancer. The table came from immunoSEQ multiplex PCR; TCRdb's copy has only in-frame clones and leaves some out. The sample gives 70,000 to 95,000 clones, around 83% of which show up once; 13% to 15% is in the top ten. This sample comprised peripheral blood, obtained from a patient treated with radiotherapy plus ipilimumab. The receptors here all came from a human donor with non-small cell lung cancer that progressed on radiotherapy plus ipilimumab. Both conserved end residues are part of each CDR3. Fields, in order: J gene, clone size, D gene, V gene, CDR3 protein, CDR3 DNA. D genes are given only for firm matches. Expanded clones get a size class; other rows say once, few or many, or leave the size out.

TRBJ2-7 | many | - | TRBV4-3 | CASSQDWTRGSGEQYF | TGCGCCAGCAGCCAAGATTGGACCAGGGGTAGTGGCGAGCAGTACTTC
TRBJ2-3 | - | TRBD1 | TRBV5-1 | CASSLWGQGTDTQYF | TGCGCCAGCAGCTTGTGGGGACAGGGCACAGATACGCAGTATTTT
TRBJ1-2 | once | TRBD1 | TRBV14 | CASSQGGTGRGYTF | TGTGCCAGCAGCCAAGGAGGGACAGGCCGTGGCTACACCTTC
TRBJ2-3 | - | TRBD1 | TRBV5-1 | CASSRDRETDTQYF | TGCGCCAGCAGCCGGGACAGGGAAACAGATACGCAGTATTTT
TRBJ1-2 | - | - | TRBV7-2 | CASSGLSTGTAYGYTF | TGTGCCAGCAGCGGCCTCTCAACCGGGACCGCGTATGGCTACACCTTC
TRBJ1-4 | - | - | TRBV30 | CAWSLQGYATNEKLFF | TGTGCCTGGAGTTTACAGGGCTACGCAACTAATGAAAAACTGTTTTTT
TRBJ1-5 | - | - | TRBV10-3 | CAISEQGSNQPQHF | TGTGCCATCAGTGAGCAGGGGAGCAATCAGCCCCAGCATTTT
TRBJ1-4 | - | - | TRBV6-6 | CASRDRANEKLFF | TGTGCCAGCAGGGACAGAGCTAATGAAAAACTGTTTTTT
TRBJ1-2 | - | - | TRBV21-1 | CASSGRTRMWGYTF | TGTGCCAGCAGCGGGCGGACGCGAATGTGGGGCTACACCTTC
TRBJ1-2 | - | - | TRBV19 | CASSSDGYGYTF | TGTGCCAGTAGTTCAGATGGGTATGGCTACACCTTC
TRBJ2-1 | - | - | TRBV10-2 | CASTRDNYNEQFF | TGCGCCAGCACCCGGGACAACTACAATGAGCAGTTCTTC
TRBJ1-2 | many | TRBD1 | TRBV18 | CASSPGQNYGYTF | TGTGCCAGCTCACCGGGACAGAACTATGGCTACACCTTC
TRBJ1-4 | - | - | TRBV27 | CASSLLVGNRELFF | TGTGCCAGCAGTTTATTGGTAGGGAACCGAGAACTGTTTTTT
TRBJ2-5 | once | - | TRBV21-1 | CASSKGYGGLETQYF | TGTGCCAGCAGCAAAGGGTACGGGGGGTTGGAGACCCAGTACTTC
TRBJ2-3 | - | TRBD2 | TRBV5-1 | CASSDGTSGSTDTQYF | TGCGCCAGCAGCGACGGGACTAGCGGAAGCACAGATACGCAGTATTTT
TRBJ1-2 | - | - | TRBV7-9 | CASSLVERPLGYTF | TGTGCCAGCAGCTTAGTAGAACGGCCTTTGGGCTACACCTTC
TRBJ2-7 | - | TRBD1 | TRBV7-2 | CASSRTGGAVAYEQYF | TGTGCCAGCAGCAGAACAGGGGGCGCGGTAGCCTACGAGCAGTACTTC
TRBJ1-5 | - | TRBD1 | TRBV6-6 | CASRGQGRNQPQHF | TGTGCCAGCAGAGGACAGGGCAGAAATCAGCCCCAGCATTTT
TRBJ2-4 | - | - | TRBV4-3 | CASSQETGNIQYF | TGCGCCAGCAGCCAAGAGACTGGAAACATTCAGTACTTC
TRBJ1-6 | few | TRBD1 | TRBV28 | CASSLGQGALPLHF | TGTGCCAGCAGTTTGGGGCAGGGGGCTTTACCCCTCCACTTT
TRBJ1-2 | - | - | TRBV6-6 | CASSPSEGGYTF | TGTGCCAGCAGTCCCTCCGAGGGCGGCTACACCTTC
TRBJ2-5 | once | - | TRBV4-3 | CASSQERAGETQYF | TGCGCCAGCAGCCAAGAACGTGCGGGAGAGACCCAGTACTTC
TRBJ2-1 | - | - | TRBV9 | CASSVDEGGSYNEQFF | TGTGCCAGCAGCGTAGACGAGGGAGGCTCCTACAATGAGCAGTTCTTC
TRBJ1-3 | - | TRBD1 | TRBV6-5 | CASRRTGNGNTIYF | TGTGCCAGCAGACGGACAGGAAATGGAAACACCATATATTTT
TRBJ1-1 | - | TRBD1 | TRBV6-5 | CASSYLDRGNTEAFF | TGTGCCAGCAGTTACCTTGACAGGGGGAACACTGAAGCTTTCTTT
TRBJ2-2 | - | - | TRBV7-2 | CASSDGRTNTGELFF | TGTGCCAGCAGCGACGGGCGGACGAACACCGGGGAGCTGTTTTTT
TRBJ2-2 | few | - | TRBV2 | CASSPDGGTAGELFF | TGTGCCAGCAGCCCTGACGGAGGAACCGCCGGGGAGCTGTTTTTT
TRBJ1-1 | - | - | TRBV6-5 | CASSYSGTAAGAFF | TGTGCCAGCAGTTACTCAGGGACGGCCGCGGGGGCTTTCTTT
TRBJ2-7 | - | - | TRBV19 | CASSAPGPREEQYF | TGTGCCAGTAGTGCACCGGGACCAAGGGAAGAGCAGTACTTC
TRBJ2-7 | - | - | TRBV14 | CARSHDRSKQYF | TGTGCCAGGAGCCATGACAGGTCTAAGCAGTACTTC
TRBJ2-7 | - | - | TRBV29-1 | CSVVHRGGSYEQYF | TGCAGCGTTGTACACAGGGGAGGGAGCTACGAGCAGTACTTC
TRBJ2-7 | - | - | TRBV4-2 | CASSYREGEQYF | TGTGCCAGCAGCTACAGGGAAGGGGAGCAGTACTTC
TRBJ1-6 | - | - | TRBV10-1 | CASQLVSGRTTSYNSPLHF | TGCGCCAGCCAGCTTGTTTCCGGGAGGACGACCTCCTATAATTCACCCCTCCACTTT
TRBJ2-7 | - | TRBD1 | TRBV7-9 | CASSSGQGMPEQYF | TGTGCCAGCAGCTCGGGACAGGGGATGCCCGAGCAGTACTTC
TRBJ1-3 | - | - | TRBV6-6 | CASSQQGDTIYF | TGTGCCAGCAGTCAACAGGGTGACACCATATATTTT
TRBJ2-5 | - | - | TRBV27 | CASSLGLLETQYF | TGTGCCAGCAGTTTGGGGCTACTGGAGACCCAGTACTTC
TRBJ1-6 | once | - | TRBV6-5 | CASSLSYSSYNSPLHF | TGTGCCAGCAGTTTGAGCTATAGCTCCTATAATTCACCCCTCCACTTT
TRBJ1-1 | - | - | TRBV6-6 | CASSPYTNGGTEAFF | TGTGCCAGCAGTCCATACACAAATGGCGGCACTGAAGCTTTCTTT
TRBJ2-7 | - | TRBD1 | TRBV5-1 | CASSDQGVHYEQYF | TGCGCCAGCAGCGACCAGGGGGTCCACTACGAGCAGTACTTC
TRBJ1-2 | - | - | TRBV7-2 | CASSPEASNSGYTF | TGTGCCAGCAGCCCCGAAGCGTCAAACAGTGGCTACACCTTC
TRBJ2-7 | - | - | TRBV6-5 | CASSYSSPGPYEQYF | TGTGCCAGCAGTTACTCGAGTCCGGGGCCTTACGAGCAGTACTTC
TRBJ1-1 | - | - | TRBV4-2 | CASSPLTGNTEAFF | TGTGCCAGCAGCCCTTTGACGGGGAACACTGAAGCTTTCTTT
TRBJ1-2 | - | - | TRBV28 | CASSPDSNYGYTF | TGTGCCAGCAGTCCGGACAGTAACTATGGCTACACCTTC
TRBJ2-7 | few | TRBD1 | TRBV14 | CASSSRDRYYEQYF | TGTGCCAGCAGCTCCCGGGACAGGTACTACGAGCAGTACTTC
TRBJ2-7 | - | TRBD1 | TRBV6-5 | CASLSRDRGREYF | TGTGCCAGCCTCTCACGGGACAGGGGGCGCGAGTACTTC
TRBJ1-3 | - | - | TRBV4-3 | CASSQFAGGNTIYF | TGCGCCAGCAGCCAATTCGCTGGGGGAAACACCATATATTTT
TRBJ1-5 | - | - | TRBV19 | CASSIWEGTGSNQPQHF | TGTGCCAGTAGTATTTGGGAGGGGACGGGGAGCAATCAGCCCCAGCATTTT
TRBJ1-5 | once | - | TRBV7-2 | CASPGNQPQHF | TGTGCCAGTCCGGGTAATCAGCCCCAGCATTTT
TRBJ1-2 | - | TRBD1 | TRBV6-5 | CASTEGTGGWGYTF | TGTGCCAGCACTGAGGGGACAGGGGGCTGGGGCTACACCTTC
TRBJ2-4 | - | - | TRBV7-2 | CASSLQGRRNIQYF | TGTGCCAGCAGCTTACAAGGCAGGAGAAACATTCAGTACTTC
TRBJ2-2 | - | - | TRBV19 | CASSIFGGLNTGELFF | TGTGCCAGTAGTATATTCGGGGGGCTCAACACCGGGGAGCTGTTTTTT